These T cell receptor beta chains were read from a single sample in a study of T cells in Graves' hyperthyroidism and ophthalmopathy. TCRdb reprocessed the multiplex PCR reads via MiXCR and lists one record per CDR3 protein. Of approximately 410,000 distinct CDR3 sequences listed, approximately 15% are singletons. The sample was blood. The receptor set was obtained from a man younger than 30 with Graves' ophthalmopathy. Each CDR3 is given with its conserved first and last residue. The order of the fields is CDR3 length, clone size, V gene, D gene, J gene, CDR3 DNA, CDR3 protein. D genes are given only for firm matches. The size field is filled for only some rows; it gives once, few, many or a size class.

cdr3_length: 14; clone_size: .; v_call: TRBV18; d_call: .; j_call: TRBJ1-2; cdr3_nt: TGTGCCAGCTCACCTCCGACAGGAAACTATGGCTACACCTTC; cdr3_aa: CASSPPTGNYGYTF
cdr3_length: 13; clone_size: many; v_call: TRBV18; d_call: .; j_call: TRBJ1-5; cdr3_nt: TGTGCCAGCTCACCACCGAGTGGGCAGCCCCAGCATTTT; cdr3_aa: CASSPPSGQPQHF
cdr3_length: 16; clone_size: few; v_call: TRBV15; d_call: TRBD1; j_call: TRBJ2-7; cdr3_nt: TGTGCCACCAGCAGAGATATGCTTGGACAGGGCTACGAGCAGTACTTC; cdr3_aa: CATSRDMLGQGYEQYF
cdr3_length: 15; clone_size: many; v_call: TRBV7-8; d_call: .; j_call: TRBJ1-4; cdr3_nt: TGTGCCAGCAGCCTTCAGGGTCCAACTAATGAAAAACTGTTTTTT; cdr3_aa: CASSLQGPTNEKLFF
cdr3_length: 17; clone_size: few; v_call: TRBV3-1; d_call: .; j_call: TRBJ2-5; cdr3_nt: TGTGCCAGCAGCCAACTCGAAAGCAGCGGGTTCTTGGAGACCCAGTACTTC; cdr3_aa: CASSQLESSGFLETQYF
cdr3_length: 17; clone_size: many; v_call: TRBV7-9; d_call: TRBD1; j_call: TRBJ2-5; cdr3_nt: TGTGCCAGCACCTTATGGGACAGGCAGCGAAACCAAGAGACCCAGTACTTC; cdr3_aa: CASTLWDRQRNQETQYF
cdr3_length: 17; clone_size: many; v_call: TRBV9; d_call: TRBD1; j_call: TRBJ1-2; cdr3_nt: TGTGCCAGCAGCGTAGGAGGACAGGGGGCTTTTAGCTATGGCTACACCTTC; cdr3_aa: CASSVGGQGAFSYGYTF
cdr3_length: 15; clone_size: many; v_call: TRBV7-9; d_call: .; j_call: TRBJ2-3; cdr3_nt: TGTGCCAGCAGCCTCGAATTGGGGCGCACAGATACGCAGTATTTT; cdr3_aa: CASSLELGRTDTQYF
cdr3_length: 14; clone_size: many; v_call: TRBV7-6; d_call: .; j_call: TRBJ2-2; cdr3_nt: TGTGCCAGCAGCTTGGTGACTCACGGCGGGGAGCTGTTTTTT; cdr3_aa: CASSLVTHGGELFF
cdr3_length: 14; clone_size: many; v_call: TRBV12-3/TRBV12-4; d_call: .; j_call: TRBJ2-3; cdr3_nt: TGTGCCATCGCGGAGGACACCAGCACAGATACGCAGTATTTT; cdr3_aa: CAIAEDTSTDTQYF
cdr3_length: 16; clone_size: many; v_call: TRBV7-9; d_call: TRBD2; j_call: TRBJ2-1; cdr3_nt: TGTGCCAGCAGCTTAGTCGGCGGGGGTTCCTACAATGAGCAGTTCTTC; cdr3_aa: CASSLVGGGSYNEQFF
cdr3_length: 14; clone_size: many; v_call: TRBV2; d_call: TRBD2; j_call: TRBJ2-4; cdr3_nt: TGTGCCAGTACTCCGGGACTAGCACAAAACATTCAGTACTTC; cdr3_aa: CASTPGLAQNIQYF
cdr3_length: 14; clone_size: few; v_call: TRBV30; d_call: .; j_call: TRBJ2-5; cdr3_nt: TGTGCCTGGGCCGGGACGGTGTACCAAGAGACCCAGTACTTC; cdr3_aa: CAWAGTVYQETQYF
cdr3_length: 13; clone_size: few; v_call: TRBV5-8; d_call: .; j_call: TRBJ2-7; cdr3_nt: TGTGCCAGCAGCCTGTGGACTTCCTACGAGCAGTACTTC; cdr3_aa: CASSLWTSYEQYF
cdr3_length: 17; clone_size: many; v_call: TRBV14; d_call: .; j_call: TRBJ2-2; cdr3_nt: TGTGCCAGCAGCCAAGATCTAAGGGCCCGAGGCACCGGGGAGCTGTTTTTT; cdr3_aa: CASSQDLRARGTGELFF
cdr3_length: 14; clone_size: many; v_call: TRBV12-3/TRBV12-4; d_call: .; j_call: TRBJ2-7; cdr3_nt: TGTGCCAGCAGTCCCGGGACCGGGGTAGACGAGCAGTACTTC; cdr3_aa: CASSPGTGVDEQYF
cdr3_length: 15; clone_size: many; v_call: TRBV27; d_call: .; j_call: TRBJ2-4; cdr3_nt: TGTGCCAGCAGTTTAGGGGCGTTAGCCAAAAACATTCAGTACTTC; cdr3_aa: CASSLGALAKNIQYF
cdr3_length: 13; clone_size: many; v_call: TRBV19; d_call: TRBD1; j_call: TRBJ1-1; cdr3_nt: TGTGCCAGCACGAGACAGGGTTTCTCTGAGGCTTTCTTT; cdr3_aa: CASTRQGFSEAFF
cdr3_length: 15; clone_size: few; v_call: TRBV18; d_call: .; j_call: TRBJ2-3; cdr3_nt: TGTGCCAGCTCACCACCGGGGGAGAGGACAGATACGCAGTATTTT; cdr3_aa: CASSPPGERTDTQYF
cdr3_length: 14; clone_size: few; v_call: TRBV6-1; d_call: .; j_call: TRBJ2-5; cdr3_nt: TGTGCCAGCAGTGAAGTCAACCTCGGGGAGACCCAGTACTTC; cdr3_aa: CASSEVNLGETQYF
cdr3_length: 14; clone_size: few; v_call: TRBV13; d_call: .; j_call: TRBJ1-1; cdr3_nt: TGTGCCAGCAGCTCCCCGGGTTATAACACTGAAGCTTTCTTT; cdr3_aa: CASSSPGYNTEAFF
cdr3_length: 12; clone_size: many; v_call: TRBV29-1; d_call: .; j_call: TRBJ2-7; cdr3_nt: TGCAGCGTCCAGGGGAACTCCTACGAGCAGTACTTC; cdr3_aa: CSVQGNSYEQYF
cdr3_length: 13; clone_size: many; v_call: TRBV2; d_call: .; j_call: TRBJ2-7; cdr3_nt: TGTGCCAGCAGTGAGTTAGGTGCTTACGAGCAGTACTTC; cdr3_aa: CASSELGAYEQYF
cdr3_length: 16; clone_size: .; v_call: TRBV19; d_call: TRBD2; j_call: TRBJ2-1; cdr3_nt: TGTGCCAGTAGTCCGAAGGGACTAGCGGGAGGGTATGAGCAGTTCTTC; cdr3_aa: CASSPKGLAGGYEQFF
cdr3_length: 13; clone_size: .; v_call: TRBV6-1; d_call: .; j_call: TRBJ1-1; cdr3_nt: TGTGCCAGCAGAACCAGGGGAGCCACTGAAGCTTTCTTT; cdr3_aa: CASRTRGATEAFF
cdr3_length: 17; clone_size: many; v_call: TRBV9; d_call: .; j_call: TRBJ2-1; cdr3_nt: TGTGCCAGCAGCACAGCGTGGGACATTCCATCCTACAATGAGCAGTTCTTC; cdr3_aa: CASSTAWDIPSYNEQFF
cdr3_length: 13; clone_size: few; v_call: TRBV27; d_call: .; j_call: TRBJ1-5; cdr3_nt: TGTGCCAGCCCACGGGGTAGGTACCAGCCCCAGCATTTT; cdr3_aa: CASPRGRYQPQHF
cdr3_length: 15; clone_size: .; v_call: TRBV19; d_call: .; j_call: TRBJ2-3; cdr3_nt: TGTGCCAGTAGAGCAGGGGTTTTAAGCACAGATACGCAGTATTTT; cdr3_aa: CASRAGVLSTDTQYF
cdr3_length: 15; clone_size: few; v_call: TRBV5-4; d_call: .; j_call: TRBJ1-2; cdr3_nt: TGTGCCAGCAGCTTGGCCGCGGGAAAGAACTATGGCTACACCTTC; cdr3_aa: CASSLAAGKNYGYTF
cdr3_length: 13; clone_size: many; v_call: TRBV20-1; d_call: .; j_call: TRBJ2-1; cdr3_nt: TGCAGTGCCCCGGGGGACTTTTACAATGAGCAGTTCTTC; cdr3_aa: CSAPGDFYNEQFF
cdr3_length: 14; clone_size: few; v_call: TRBV6-1; d_call: TRBD2; j_call: TRBJ2-2; cdr3_nt: TGTGCCAGCAGAGGACTAGTGATCTCCGGGGAGCTGTTTTTT; cdr3_aa: CASRGLVISGELFF
cdr3_length: 9; clone_size: many; v_call: TRBV2; d_call: .; j_call: TRBJ1-2; cdr3_nt: TGTGCCAGCAGAGATGGCTACACCTTC; cdr3_aa: CASRDGYTF
cdr3_length: 14; clone_size: few; v_call: TRBV7-2; d_call: .; j_call: TRBJ1-2; cdr3_nt: TGTGCCAGCAGCTTAGATGGGCAGATCTATGGCTACACCTTC; cdr3_aa: CASSLDGQIYGYTF
cdr3_length: 15; clone_size: many; v_call: TRBV7-9; d_call: .; j_call: TRBJ2-3; cdr3_nt: TGTGCCAGCAGCTTAGTTCGGGTGAGCACAGATACGCAGTATTTT; cdr3_aa: CASSLVRVSTDTQYF
cdr3_length: 14; clone_size: many; v_call: TRBV6-1; d_call: .; j_call: TRBJ2-7; cdr3_nt: TGTGCCAGCAAAAGCAGTGGGAGTCCCTACGAGCAGTACTTC; cdr3_aa: CASKSSGSPYEQYF
cdr3_length: 16; clone_size: many; v_call: TRBV10-3; d_call: TRBD1; j_call: TRBJ2-1; cdr3_nt: TGTGCCATCAGTCCTGGCCCGGACAGGGGAAACAATGAGCAGTTCTTC; cdr3_aa: CAISPGPDRGNNEQFF
cdr3_length: 12; clone_size: many; v_call: TRBV2; d_call: .; j_call: TRBJ1-1; cdr3_nt: TGTGCCAGCAGCGTGAGGAACACTGAAGCTTTCTTT; cdr3_aa: CASSVRNTEAFF
cdr3_length: 15; clone_size: .; v_call: TRBV5-1; d_call: .; j_call: TRBJ2-5; cdr3_nt: TGCGCCAGCAGCAGGGGGGGCCCACAACAAGAGACCCAGTACTTC; cdr3_aa: CASSRGGPQQETQYF
cdr3_length: 17; clone_size: few; v_call: TRBV4-1; d_call: TRBD2; j_call: TRBJ2-4; cdr3_nt: TGCGCCAGCAGCCAAGGCCCTAGCGGGAGACACAAAAACATTCAGTACTTC; cdr3_aa: CASSQGPSGRHKNIQYF
cdr3_length: 15; clone_size: many; v_call: TRBV7-2; d_call: TRBD2; j_call: TRBJ2-5; cdr3_nt: TGTGCCAGCAGGCTAGCGGGGGGGGCGCCGGAGACCCAGTACTTC; cdr3_aa: CASRLAGGAPETQYF
cdr3_length: 17; clone_size: .; v_call: TRBV14; d_call: TRBD2; j_call: TRBJ2-1; cdr3_nt: TGTGCCAGCAGCCAAGATTTTACTAGCGGGTCCTACAATGAGCAGTTCTTC; cdr3_aa: CASSQDFTSGSYNEQFF
cdr3_length: 14; clone_size: few; v_call: TRBV7-9; d_call: .; j_call: TRBJ1-6; cdr3_nt: TGTGCCAGCAGCTTACAGGCAGACTCCTCACCCCTCCACTTT; cdr3_aa: CASSLQADSSPLHF
cdr3_length: 13; clone_size: once; v_call: TRBV20-1; d_call: .; j_call: TRBJ2-1; cdr3_nt: TGCAGTGCTAGAGGGCCAGGGGCCGATGAGCAGTTCTTC; cdr3_aa: CSARGPGADEQFF
cdr3_length: 14; clone_size: many; v_call: TRBV3-1; d_call: .; j_call: TRBJ1-1; cdr3_nt: TGTGCCAGCAGCCCGGAGGGGGGTGCAACTGAAGCTTTCTTT; cdr3_aa: CASSPEGGATEAFF
cdr3_length: 16; clone_size: few; v_call: TRBV27; d_call: .; j_call: TRBJ2-2; cdr3_nt: TGTGCCAGCAGTGTAGGCAACTTTCCTTTGGGCGGGGAGCTGTTTTTT; cdr3_aa: CASSVGNFPLGGELFF
cdr3_length: 13; clone_size: many; v_call: TRBV30; d_call: TRBD1; j_call: TRBJ2-1; cdr3_nt: TGTGCCTGGGAACGGACAGGGGGCGGTGAGCAGTTCTTC; cdr3_aa: CAWERTGGGEQFF
cdr3_length: 12; clone_size: many; v_call: TRBV11-3; d_call: .; j_call: TRBJ1-2; cdr3_nt: TGTGCCAGCAGCTTGGGATTCTATGGCTACACCTTC; cdr3_aa: CASSLGFYGYTF
cdr3_length: 14; clone_size: .; v_call: TRBV20-1; d_call: .; j_call: TRBJ2-5; cdr3_nt: TGCAGTGCTCGGAGGCCTACGTTCCCCAGGACCCAGTACTTC; cdr3_aa: CSARRPTFPRTQYF
cdr3_length: 15; clone_size: many; v_call: TRBV2; d_call: .; j_call: TRBJ1-5; cdr3_nt: TGTGCCAGCAGTGTCGAGGGTCATAGCAATCAGCCCCAGCATTTT; cdr3_aa: CASSVEGHSNQPQHF
cdr3_length: 15; clone_size: .; v_call: TRBV6-2/TRBV6-3; d_call: TRBD1; j_call: TRBJ1-3; cdr3_nt: TGTGCCACCGACGGACAGGACTTCTCTGGAAACACCATATATTTT; cdr3_aa: CATDGQDFSGNTIYF